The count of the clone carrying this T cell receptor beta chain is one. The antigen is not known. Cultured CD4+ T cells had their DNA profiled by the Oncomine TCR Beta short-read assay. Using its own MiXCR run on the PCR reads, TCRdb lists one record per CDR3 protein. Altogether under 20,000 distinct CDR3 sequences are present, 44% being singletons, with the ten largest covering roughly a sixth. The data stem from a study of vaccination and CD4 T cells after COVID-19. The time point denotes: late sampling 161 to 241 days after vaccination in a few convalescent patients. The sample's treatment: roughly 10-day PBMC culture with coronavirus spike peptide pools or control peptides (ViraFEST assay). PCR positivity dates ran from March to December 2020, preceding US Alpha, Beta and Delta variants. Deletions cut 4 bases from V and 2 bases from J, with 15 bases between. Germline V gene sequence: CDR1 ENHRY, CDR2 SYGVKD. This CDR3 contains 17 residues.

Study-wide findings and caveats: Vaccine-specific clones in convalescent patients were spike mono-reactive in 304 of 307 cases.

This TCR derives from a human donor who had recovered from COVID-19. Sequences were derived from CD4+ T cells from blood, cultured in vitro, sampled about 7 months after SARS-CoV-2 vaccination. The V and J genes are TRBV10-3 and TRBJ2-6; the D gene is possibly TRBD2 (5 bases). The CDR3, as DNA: TGTGCCATCAGTGGAACCGATGGGGAGCCTGGGGCCAACGTCCTGACTTTC. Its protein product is CAISGTDGEPGANVLTF.